Listed below are T cell receptor beta chains from one sample, sequenced in a study of blood T cell repertoires in COVID-19. The assay was immunoSEQ multiplex PCR, and TCRdb's table has in-frame clones only and misses some. Here the sample spans around 400,000 clones, 70% to 90% being singletons. Sequencing input: peripheral blood. All receptors come from a woman aged 55-70 years with COVID-19, enrolled during active disease. Both conserved end residues are part of each CDR3. The D gene is left open where the match is weak. Size tells how often a clone was seen (once, few, many) or the class of an expanded clone, and some rows leave it out.

NA	TRBV5-4	TRBJ1-3	NA	CASSLEWSSGNTIYF	TGTGCCAGCAGCTTGGAATGGAGCTCTGGAAACACCATATATTTT
NA	TRBV5-1	TRBJ1-2	NA	CASSLDSYSNYGYTF	TGCGCCAGCAGCTTAGACAGTTATTCCAACTATGGCTACACCTTC
NA	TRBV5-1	TRBJ2-7	NA	CASSLGQAPTYEQYF	TGCGCCAGCAGCTTGGGACAGGCTCCGACCTACGAGCAGTACTTC
NA	TRBV5-1	TRBJ2-3	NA	CATRGGLDTDTQYF	TGCGCCACCCGGGGTGGACTTGACACAGATACGCAGTATTTT
NA	TRBV14	TRBJ2-1	NA	CASSQRLAGSNEQFF	TGTGCCAGCAGCCAACGCCTAGCCGGCTCCAATGAGCAGTTCTTC
NA	TRBV19	TRBJ1-1	NA	CATSPVRDWNTEAFF	TGTGCCACATCCCCGGTCAGGGACTGGAACACTGAAGCTTTCTTT
NA	TRBV5-4	TRBJ1-1	NA	CASSQARGGDTEAFF	TGTGCCAGCAGTCAAGCCCGGGGAGGGGACACTGAAGCTTTCTTT
NA	TRBV3-1/TRBV3-2	TRBJ1-2	NA	CASSQRRSSTNYGYTF	TGTGCCAGCAGCCAAAGAAGGAGCAGCACTAACTATGGCTACACCTTC
NA	TRBV9	TRBJ1-5	NA	CASSVPEEWSQPQHF	TGTGCCAGCAGCGTCCCGGAGGAGTGGTCTCAGCCCCAGCATTTT
TRBD2	TRBV3-1/TRBV3-2	TRBJ2-3	NA	CASSPASGGRYTDTQYF	TGTGCCAGCAGCCCCGCTAGCGGGGGACGATACACAGATACGCAGTATTTT
TRBD1	TRBV19	TRBJ1-5	NA	CATGQGERVNQPQHF	TGTGCCACAGGACAGGGGGAAAGGGTCAATCAGCCCCAGCATTTT
NA	TRBV5-8	TRBJ1-2	NA	CASSREYPGYTF	TGTGCCAGCAGCCGCGAATACCCCGGCTACACCTTC
NA	TRBV19	TRBJ1-1	NA	CASRRGATEAFF	TGTGCCAGTAGACGGGGTGCCACTGAAGCTTTCTTT
TRBD1	TRBV10-3	TRBJ1-1	NA	CAISQQGAGTEAFF	TGTGCCATCAGTCAACAGGGGGCGGGCACTGAAGCTTTCTTT
TRBD2	TRBV2	TRBJ2-7	once	CASGGGTSYEQYF	TGTGCCAGCGGGGGGGGGACGTCCTACGAGCAGTACTTC
TRBD1	TRBV6-5	TRBJ2-5	NA	CASSSGTGGPTETQYF	TGTGCCAGCAGTTCGGGGACAGGGGGCCCGACAGAGACCCAGTACTTC
NA	TRBV6-5	TRBJ1-1	NA	CASMGQRGTEAFF	TGTGCCAGCATGGGACAAAGAGGGACTGAAGCTTTCTTT
TRBD1	TRBV27	TRBJ1-1	NA	CASSPRTGLNTEAFF	TGTGCCAGCAGTCCGAGGACAGGCCTGAACACTGAAGCTTTCTTT
TRBD1	TRBV24-1	TRBJ1-2	NA	CATSELDREGGYGYTF	TGTGCCACCAGTGAACTGGACAGGGAAGGAGGCTATGGCTACACCTTC
TRBD1	TRBV24-1	TRBJ2-1	NA	CATSDSGTAYNEQFF	TGTGCCACCAGTGATTCCGGGACAGCCTACAATGAGCAGTTCTTC
NA	TRBV6-5	TRBJ1-5	NA	CASSPGQLNQPQHF	TGTGCCAGCAGTCCGGGACAACTAAATCAGCCCCAGCATTTT
TRBD2	TRBV7-2	TRBJ2-2	NA	CASSPRLAPYTGELFF	TGTGCCAGCAGCCCCAGACTAGCGCCATACACCGGGGAGCTGTTTTTT
NA	TRBV21-1	TRBJ2-2	NA	CLTQANTGELFF	TGTCTGACACAGGCGAACACCGGGGAGCTGTTTTTT
NA	TRBV29-1	TRBJ1-1	NA	CSVDVRLNTEAFF	TGCAGCGTTGACGTCAGGTTGAACACTGAAGCTTTCTTT
NA	TRBV28	TRBJ1-4	NA	CASRGGREREKLFF	TGTGCCAGCAGGGGGGGGCGCGAAAGAGAAAAACTGTTTTTT
NA	TRBV6-5	TRBJ1-1	NA	CASSPVAGNTEAFF	TGTGCCAGCAGTCCCGTCGCGGGGAACACTGAAGCTTTCTTT
NA	TRBV18	TRBJ2-7	once	CASSPSFGGTYEQYF	TGTGCCAGCTCACCATCGTTTGGAGGGACGTACGAGCAGTACTTC